A single TCR beta chain is shown here with its context. Its binding antigen is unknown. One base away there is no much larger clone; base qualities are not given. The sample comes from a study of cytomegalovirus exposure and HLA in healthy donors (dated by TCRdb to about 2017). Regarding the complete study: An earlier analysis of approximately 640 of the donors reported 250 to 300 Gb of sequence data and 100 million to 130 million unique TCR beta sequences from roughly 180 million T cells. Roughly 320 gigabases of sequencing data and 70 million to 95 million unique TCR sequences made up an early release that covered several hundred HLA-typed donors. The genetic ancestry cluster associated with self-reported Caucasian donors included over 80% of the 300 to 400 genotyped donors. The study aimed to test whether signatures of past pathogen exposure could be identified by cataloging public T cell receptors. The T cell repertoires of around 670 subjects were profiled by immunosequencing and related to cytomegalovirus serostatus. Along with the roughly 700-subject first cohort, a separate validation cohort of around 110 different subjects was used. The study combined high-throughput TCR immunosequencing, statistical association of individual TCRs with disease status, and machine learning to predict cytomegalovirus infection status. To study patterns of TCR occurrence, a later analysis re-analyzed previously published TCR beta repertoires from just over 650 donors and added high-resolution HLA genotyping. Rather than drawing on any new phenotypic data, the later analysis identified candidate immune exposures from TCR beta sequences and the way those sequences occurred across donors. To decide whether each TCR beta V gene segment behaved as functional or pseudogenic, an earlier analysis of some 600 of the donors relied on high-throughput TCR beta sequencing. Alongside the repertoire data, information on donor age, sex, ethnicity and CMV serostatus was compiled. Genome-wide SNP genotypes for about 65% of the roughly 670 donors were used in a later genetic analysis, which treated that subset as a discovery cohort. Every repertoire in the discovery cohort had been generated on one and the same sequencing platform. HLA typing covered class I and class II loci at four-digit resolution. Typing coverage differed by locus: A, B, C, DRB1 and DQB1 were typed in roughly 629-630 donors, DQA1 in about 510, DPA1 in 606, and DPB1 in approximately 450. Because of strong linkage in the cohort, roughly 5 DR-DQ haplotypes were treated as single units for association and clustering. Across about 380 genotyped donors of the cohort, an average of approximately 240,000 unique TCR beta nucleotide sequences per donor were sequenced, and approximately 19% of those sequences were non-productive. What the study reported, not specific to this receptor: In an earlier analysis of some 500 of the donors, most TCR beta V segments appeared in productive rearrangements about 87% or about 30% of the time, broadly matching IMGT annotations. According to a later genetic analysis, donors in an Asian-associated ancestry cluster had fewer N-insertions in productive TCRs than the roughly 670-donor mean. The sequencing pipeline was judged likely to have produced a cluster of highly shared sequence variants as a technical artifact. The cohort was sequenced for TCR beta chains only, and without alpha or paired-chain data the features that could be detected were limited. When HLA alleles, especially DR and DQ, strongly co-occurred, attributing TCR associations to individual alleles was difficult. The classifier was reported to diagnose cytomegalovirus status with high specificity and sensitivity in both the original cohort and the validation cohort. In a later analysis, HLA-associated TCR beta chains were found to be more clonally expanded and to have lower generation probabilities than equally common non-associated chains. A later genetic analysis associated a missense DCLRE1C variant with V-gene and J-gene trimming of TCR beta chains, and an independent cohort replicated the association. It was suggested by the authors that the approach could potentially be generalized to other disease states and immunological phenotypes. In a later analysis, around 15,000 TCR beta sequences were associated with specific HLA alleles at a false discovery rate of 0.05. The only immune exposure information available for the cohort was CMV serostatus. A later analysis found that most CMV-associated TCR beta chains appeared HLA-restricted, with HLA associations seemingly driven largely by CMV exposure. A further reported finding was that TCR beta sequences accurately predicted the HLA-A and HLA-B alleles for most subjects in the first cohort. Over 15 rarely observed V segments, including chromosome 9 orphons, were excluded from the earlier analysis of a few hundred of the donors because counts were too low. The presence/absence analyses assumed that sequencing depth was roughly uniform across donors, and that assumption may not be true. A later analysis found that TCR association rates varied across HLA loci, with DRB1 alleles showing the most associated TCRs and HLA-C alleles the fewest. In vitro tests confirmed that a few of the cytomegalovirus-associated TCR beta chains recognize cytomegalovirus antigens. A later analysis reported that several top co-occurrence clusters appeared linked to parvovirus B19, influenza, CMV and Epstein-Barr virus. Most TCR sequences were observed very rarely across donors, whereas some public TCRs were present in many individuals. HLA typing was unavailable for some donors at each locus, so association tests used only the typed subset. Linkage disequilibrium might explain the correlated functional status among segregating V segments, but an unknown experimental factor could not be excluded. The 87-base-pair reads could not distinguish some IMGT-functional V segments, including TRBV6-2 and TRBV6-3, so those segments were excluded. The study gave a list of about 150 TCR beta chains associated with cytomegalovirus.

The library came from the immunoSEQ multiplex PCR assay. The multiplex PCR relied on a mix of 60 forward primers for TCR Vbeta segments and 13 reverse primers for TCR Jbeta segments. A multiplex PCR assay on genomic DNA amplified the CDR3 region of rearranged TCR beta genes. The amplified TCR beta libraries were sequenced on the Illumina HiSeq System as 87-base-pair reads. As for the original processing: In a later analysis, tens of millions of unique TCR beta chains were counted across the 650 to 700 repertoires, and around 11 million of these chains were shared by at least two donors. Raw reads were error-corrected and collapsed into unique sequences with a nearest-neighbor algorithm that merged closely related sequences to remove PCR and sequencing errors. CDR3 sequences were aligned to IMGT reference sequences to assign V, D and J gene segments. For a sequence to be retained, at least a six-nucleotide match to both a V gene segment and a J gene segment was required. A rearrangement counted as productive if the CDR3 had no stop codons and remained in frame with V and J, and every other rearrangement counted as non-productive. Following IMGT convention, CDR3 was defined as the stretch from the second conserved V-encoded cysteine to the conserved J-encoded phenylalanine. The earlier analysis of about 590 of the donors excluded sequences that lacked an unambiguous match to a single V gene segment. An earlier analysis of 500 to 600 of the donors classified V segments as functional when productive rearrangements were above 56.7% and as segregating when the standard deviation between donors was above 5%. A statistical classification framework was built for diagnosing cytomegalovirus status from the catalog of TCR beta chain sequences. A later analysis assigned V and J genes by comparing TCR nucleotide sequences with IMGT/GENE-DB human TR gene sequences. The TCRdist pipeline was used in a later analysis to assign CDR3 sequences and most-parsimonious VDJ recombination scenarios. A later analysis defined each TCR beta chain by its CDR3 amino acid sequence plus V-gene family, and excluded reads lacking a unique V-gene family. In a later analysis, fewer than 650 highly shared, low-generation-probability nucleotide sequences were removed to address suspected cross-contamination and a sequencing artifact. In a later analysis, a clonal expansion index was calculated for each public chain from normalized within-repertoire ranks of inferred template counts. In a later analysis, generation probabilities were computed with a VDJ recombination model fitted to out-of-frame rearrangements, and the resulting probabilities were checked against IGoR. Hypergeometric tests were used in a later analysis to score TCR-TCR, TCR-HLA and TCR-CMV co-occurrence, with a repertoire-size bias correction applied to the TCR pairs. To estimate false discovery rates, a later analysis permuted the HLA or CMV assignments 20 times. In a later analysis, co-occurring TCRs were grouped using DBSCAN, and TCRdist sequence similarity was added for clustering within HLA-allele-positive subsets. Repertoires with fewer than 30,000 or more than 120,000 public chains, plus five repertoires with anomalous nucleotide sharing, were excluded from co-occurrence clustering. This immuneACCESS table, as held by TCRdb, lists in-frame sequences with V and J called but not all clones. Of the missing ones, under half trace to an unresolved V gene in checked studies; the others have no known cause. V and J calls plus clone size are reproduced from that table; the DNA served to infer D and trimming. The sample has about 97,000 clones on record, roughly a tenth of them singletons. Just over 5% of the sample comes from the top ten.

The cohort comprised approximately 700 healthy bone marrow donors. Cohort members were all nominally healthy when sampled, although unrecorded immune exposures were likely present. The donor tested CMV seropositive, placing the donor among the approximately 290 seropositive members of the cohort. Every donor gave a peripheral blood sample, and the peripheral blood mononuclear cells from that sample were used for TCR beta sequencing. Genomic DNA extraction from the blood cell samples was performed with the Qiagen DNeasy Blood Extraction Kit. Sequences SGHRS (CDR1) and YFSETQ (CDR2) are obtained from the germline V gene. The cysteine opens and the phenylalanine closes a CDR3 of 16 amino acids. The kept DNA is CDR3 alone, 48 bases in frame from the first base. V lost 1 base and J lost 4 bases, and the count of bases not matched to a germline gene is 7.

The rearranged chain carries TRBV5-1 and TRBJ2-5; 10 central nucleotides agree with TRBD2. Sequences were obtained from PBMCs. This TCR was sampled from a man in his fifties or sixties in good health and CMV-seropositive. CDR3 region: CASSLRLAGERETQYF. The DNA sequence is as follows: TGCGCCAGCAGCTTGAGGCTAGCGGGAGAGAGAGAGACCCAGTACTTC.